This T cell receptor beta chain was found in a study of CD8 T cells in acute hepatitis C reinfection. Indicated time point: naive CD8 control sorted from an acute-time-point sample. This table comes from immunoSEQ multiplex PCR, and its TCRdb copy is limited to in-frame clones, with some not included. The data contain 30,000 to 40,000 clones, approximately 90% of them singletons. The CDR3 covers 15 residues. Germline CDR1 is SGHTA and CDR2 is FQGTGA. V lost 4 bases, J lost 7 bases, and 8 bases stayed unmatched. This clonotype originated in a man aged 30-40 years with chronic hepatitis C. This sequence joins TRBV7-3 and TRBJ2-1, with 9 bases identical to TRBD2. The sample consisted of naive CD8+ T cells from PBMCs. CDR3 loop: CASSYLAGSGNEQFF. In nucleotides, the CDR3 is TGTGCCAGCAGCTACCTAGCGGGGTCAGGAAATGAGCAGTTCTTC.